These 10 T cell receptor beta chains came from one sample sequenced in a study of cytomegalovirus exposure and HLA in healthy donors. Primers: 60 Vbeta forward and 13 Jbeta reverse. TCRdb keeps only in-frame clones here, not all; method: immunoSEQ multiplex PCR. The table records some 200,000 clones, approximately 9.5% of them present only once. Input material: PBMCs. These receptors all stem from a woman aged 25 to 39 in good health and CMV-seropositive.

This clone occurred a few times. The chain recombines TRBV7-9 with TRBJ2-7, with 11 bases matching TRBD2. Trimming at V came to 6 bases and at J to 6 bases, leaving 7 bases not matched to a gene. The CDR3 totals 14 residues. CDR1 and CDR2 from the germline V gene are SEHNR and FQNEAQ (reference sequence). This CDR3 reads CASSSDGTSGEQYF. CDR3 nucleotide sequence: TGTGCCAGCAGTTCTGATGGGACTAGCGGCGAGCAGTACTTC.

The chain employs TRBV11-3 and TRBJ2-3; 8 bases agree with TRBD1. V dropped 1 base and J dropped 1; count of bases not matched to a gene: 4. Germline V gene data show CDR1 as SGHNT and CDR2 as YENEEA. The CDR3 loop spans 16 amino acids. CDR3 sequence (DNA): TGTGCCAGCAGCTTAGCAGCAGGGGGCGGCACAGATACGCAGTATTTT. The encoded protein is CASSLAAGGGTDTQYF.

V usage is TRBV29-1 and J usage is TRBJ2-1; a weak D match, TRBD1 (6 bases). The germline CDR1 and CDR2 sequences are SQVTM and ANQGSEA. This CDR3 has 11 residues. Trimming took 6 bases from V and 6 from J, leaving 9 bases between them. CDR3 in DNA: TGCAGCGTAGCCAGGGGCAATGAGCAGTTCTTC. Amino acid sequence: CSVARGNEQFF.

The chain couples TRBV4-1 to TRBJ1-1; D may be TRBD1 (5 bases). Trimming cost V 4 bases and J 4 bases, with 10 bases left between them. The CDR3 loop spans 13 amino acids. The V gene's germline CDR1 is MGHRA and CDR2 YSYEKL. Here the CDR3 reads CASSPPGLTEAFF. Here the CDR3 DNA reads TGCGCCAGCAGCCCGCCGGGACTCACTGAAGCTTTCTTT.

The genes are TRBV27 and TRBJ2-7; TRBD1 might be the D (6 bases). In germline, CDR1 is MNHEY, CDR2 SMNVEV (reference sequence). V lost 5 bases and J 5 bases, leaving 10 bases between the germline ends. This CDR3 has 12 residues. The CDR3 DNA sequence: TGTGCCAGCAGTAAGAACAGGGACGAGCAGTACTTC. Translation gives CASSKNRDEQYF.

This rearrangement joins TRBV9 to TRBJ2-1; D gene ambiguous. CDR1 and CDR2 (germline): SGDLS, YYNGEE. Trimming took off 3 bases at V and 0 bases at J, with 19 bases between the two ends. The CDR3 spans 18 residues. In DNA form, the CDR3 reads TGTGCCAGCAGCGCGTCGCTCCATTATTCCAGCTCCTACAATGAGCAGTTCTTC. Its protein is CASSASLHYSSSYNEQFF.

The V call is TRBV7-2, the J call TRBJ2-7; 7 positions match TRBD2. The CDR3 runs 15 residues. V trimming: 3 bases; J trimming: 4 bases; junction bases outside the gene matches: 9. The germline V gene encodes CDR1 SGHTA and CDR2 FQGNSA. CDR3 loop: CASSFPGLEGYEQYF. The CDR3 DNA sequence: TGTGCCAGCAGCTTTCCCGGACTAGAGGGTTACGAGCAGTACTTC.

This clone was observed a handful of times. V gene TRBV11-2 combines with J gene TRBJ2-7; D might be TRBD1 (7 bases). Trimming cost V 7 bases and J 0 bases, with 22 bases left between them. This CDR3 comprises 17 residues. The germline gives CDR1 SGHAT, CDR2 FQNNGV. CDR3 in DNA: TGTGCCAGCACCGCTCTTGGGGGCGGGACAGCCTCCTACGAGCAGTACTTC. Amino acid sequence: CASTALGGGTASYEQYF.

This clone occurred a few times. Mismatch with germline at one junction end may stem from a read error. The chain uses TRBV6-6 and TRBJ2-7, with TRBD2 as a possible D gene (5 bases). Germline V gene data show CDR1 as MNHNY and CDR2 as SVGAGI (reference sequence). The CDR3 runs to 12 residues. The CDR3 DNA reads TGTGCCAGTGGTACGGGAACCTACGAGCAGCACTTC. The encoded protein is CASGTGTYEQHF.

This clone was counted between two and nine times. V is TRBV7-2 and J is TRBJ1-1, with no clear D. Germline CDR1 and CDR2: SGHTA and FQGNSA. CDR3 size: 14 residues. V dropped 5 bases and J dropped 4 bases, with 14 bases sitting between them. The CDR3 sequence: CASSPSTAGTEAFF. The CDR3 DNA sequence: TGTGCCAGCAGCCCCTCAACCGCGGGCACTGAAGCTTTCTTT.